The clone carrying this TCR beta chain has at least ten counts. The antigen is undetermined. By flow cytometry, patients selected for sequencing had shown an expansion of CD8+CD57+ cells. Blood samples were obtained from patients who had received no prior therapy. This entry is derived from a study of CD8+CD57+ T cells in acquired aplastic anemia. Across the whole study: Sorted CD4+ and CD8+ cells gave a mean 3.2 ug DNA, range about 0.19 to 27.4 ug. General observations from the study: Common to patients and controls were roughly 30 CD8+ CDR3 sequences.

The use of genomic DNA as template underpinned the TCR beta VDJ and CDR3 profiling. TCRdb reanalysed the reads using MiXCR and keeps one entry per CDR3 protein. The data show approximately 470,000 distinct CDR3 sequences, with approximately 33% seen just once and 0.8% to 0.85% held by the top ten. CDR3 length equals 14 residues. CDR1 and CDR2 from the germline V gene are LNHDA and SQIVND (reference sequence). The ends were cut back, 4 bases at V and 0 bases at J, with 7 bases in the middle. The sequencing input was sorted CD4+, CD8+, or CD8+CD57+ T cells (not recorded which) from PBMCs. This receptor was identified in a human donor with aplastic anemia. The chain is built from TRBV19 and TRBJ1-5, with D possibly matching TRBD1 (5 bases). The CDR3 is CASSKGNSNQPQHF. In DNA, the CDR3 is TGTGCCAGTAGTAAGGGGAATAGCAATCAGCCCCAGCATTTT.